Sequencing of this T cell receptor beta chain was carried out in a study of CXCR3-negative and CXCR3-positive naive CD8 T cells. Study at large: Per library, roughly 1.6 +/- 0.3 million reads; 120 million to 150 million TRB reads overall.

Carrying UMI labels, the TRB cDNA libraries were prepared through 5' RACE. From its re-call of the 5' RACE reads, TCRdb lists each CDR3 protein once, without DNA. The sample table sets out about 120,000 distinct CDR3 sequences. A remark on this clonotype: No antigen is known for it.

Study results and caveats: No difference in surface CD5 was seen between naive subsets, and TCR strength was inferred from TRB CDR3 properties. Comparison of naive cells showed more hydrophobic TRB CDR3s in CXCR3-positive than in CXCR3-negative naive cells. Comparably high diversity was seen in both naive subsets, and much lower diversity in memory CD8+ cells. Naive cells, whether CXCR3-negative or CXCR3-positive, had similar TRBV-TRBJ usage, while memory cells differed.

CDR1 SGHVS and CDR2 FNYEAQ come from the germline V gene. CDR3 length: 13 residues. This receptor was obtained from a human donor in good health. Some clones in this sample may be carry-over from other donors' samples. V gene TRBV7-6 combines with J gene TRBJ1-1. Sequencing was performed on naive CXCR3+ CD8+ T cells from blood. Described subset: CD45RO-CCR7+CD27+CD95- naive CD8+ T cells expressing CXCR3 (TNR3+). This CDR3 is CASSHQMNTEAFF.